This T cell receptor (beta chain) originates from a study of neoadjuvant anti-PD-1 for oral cavity cancer. Patients had HPV-negative, locally advanced oral cavity squamous cell carcinoma. TCRdb keeps only in-frame clones here, not all; method: immunoSEQ multiplex PCR. The top ten clones hold approximately 3.7% of a sample with fewer than 40,000 clones, 80% to 90% of them seen once. Trimming took 5 bases from V and 2 from J, leaving 15 bases between them. The germline CDR1 and CDR2 sequences are SGHAT and FQNNGV. The CDR3 is 15 amino acids. This clonotype was sampled from a person aged 35 to 85 with oral cavity squamous cell carcinoma. The chain is built from TRBV11-2 and TRBJ1-2; a possible D gene is TRBD1 (5 bases). The sequencing here drew on PBMCs, taken before nivolumab (anti-PD-1) treatment. The CDR3 DNA is TGTGCCAGCAGCCAAAGTAACGCAGGGAACTATGGCTACACCTTC. Its translation is CASSQSNAGNYGYTF.